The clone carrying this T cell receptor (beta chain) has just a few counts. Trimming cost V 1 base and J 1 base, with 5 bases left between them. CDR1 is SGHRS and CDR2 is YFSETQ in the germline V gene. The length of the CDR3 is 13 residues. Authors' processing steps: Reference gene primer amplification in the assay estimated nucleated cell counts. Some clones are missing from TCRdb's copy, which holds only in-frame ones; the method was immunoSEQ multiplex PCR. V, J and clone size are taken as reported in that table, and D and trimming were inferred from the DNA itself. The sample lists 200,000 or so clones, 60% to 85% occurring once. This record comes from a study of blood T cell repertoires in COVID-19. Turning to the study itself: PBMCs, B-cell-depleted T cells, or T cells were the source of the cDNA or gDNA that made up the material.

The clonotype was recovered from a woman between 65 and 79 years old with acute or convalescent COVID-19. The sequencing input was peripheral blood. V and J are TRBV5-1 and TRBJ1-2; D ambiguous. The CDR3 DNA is TGCGCCAGCAGCTTGCAAAATAACTATGGCTACACCTTC. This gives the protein CASSLQNNYGYTF.